This passage covers 13 T cell receptor beta chains from one sample sequenced in a study of metastatic and nonmetastatic thyroid tumors. MiXCR reprocessed the PCR reads for TCRdb. Here the sample spans over 11,000 clones, 20% to 25% being singletons. Among the patients, none had received any treatment before thyroid surgery. The sequenced sample was blood. Receptors originate from a female donor with papillary thyroid cancer or a benign thyroid nodule (not recorded which). Some clones in this sample may be carry-over from other donors' samples.

Details on this clone: The junction shows a germline mismatch at one end, possibly a read error. The genes are TRBV11-1 and TRBJ2-1; either TRBD1 or TRBD2 may supply D (5 bases each). This CDR3 region has 15 residues. Germline assignment: CDR1 SGHAT and CDR2 FQDESV (reference sequence). CDR3 loop: CASSWGSDTYNEQFF. In nucleotides, the CDR3 is TGTGCCAGCAGCTGGGGGTCTGATACCTACAACGAGCAGTTCTTC.

This clone was seen repeatedly, ten times or more. This chain uses TRBV5-1 with TRBJ1-1, with D unresolved. The CDR3 is 12 residues long. V was shortened by 0 bases and J by 10 bases, with 10 bases between the two germline ends. Per germline, CDR1 SGHRS and CDR2 YFSETQ. CDR3 sequence: CASSLGADGAFF. In nucleotides, the CDR3 is TGCGCCAGCAGCTTGGGGGCAGATGGAGCTTTCTTT.

This chain links TRBV20-1 with TRBJ2-2, with TRBD1 identical over 8 bases. The CDR3 covers 14 residues. The trim removed 6 bases at V and 3 bases at J, leaving 6 bases unmatched. Looked up from germline, CDR1 is DFQATT and CDR2 is SNEGSKA (reference sequence). The CDR3 bases are TGCAGTGCCTTGACAGGGGCGGACACCGGGGAGCTGTTTTTT. It specifies CSALTGADTGELFF.

This clone is deemed medium-sized (0.01 to 0.1%). The chain is built from TRBV12-3 or TRBV12-4 and TRBJ1-2, with 9 bases aligning to TRBD1. The CDR3 covers 13 residues. The V segment lost 5 bases and the J segment 8 bases; nucleotides outside the gene matches: 6. CDR3 sequence reads: CASSPDRGKGYTF. The CDR3 DNA sequence: TGTGCCAGCAGTCCGGACAGGGGTAAAGGCTACACCTTC.

This chain links TRBV4-2 with TRBJ2-5, with D tentatively TRBD2 (6 bases). Between the trimmed V and J ends, which lost 0 bases and 12 bases, there was a span of 20 bases. CDR1 is LGHNA and CDR2 is YNFKEQ in the germline V gene. There are 15 residues in the CDR3. The CDR3 nucleotides read TGTGCCAGCAGCCAAGATCTTTTCGGGACTGAGACAAAGTACTTC. Protein: CASSQDLFGTETKYF.

In this sample, this clone is medium-sized. The chain couples TRBV5-1 to TRBJ1-2; tentative D call: TRBD1 (6 bases). The CDR3 has 13 amino acids. Between the trimmed V and J ends, which lost 7 bases and 3 bases, there was a span of 13 bases. Germline-derived CDR1 and CDR2 are SGHRS and YFSETQ. The CDR3 DNA reads TGCGCCAGCGCGCGACAGGAGCACTATGGCTACACCTTC. Its translation: CASARQEHYGYTF.

This sequence joins TRBV11-1 and TRBJ1-3, with TRBD1 matching 7 bases. Per germline, CDR1 SGHAT and CDR2 FQDESV (reference sequence). J lost 2 bases, V lost 3 bases, and 1 base had no gene match. The CDR3 is 14 residues long. DNA for the CDR3: TGTGCCAGCAGCTTCGGGACAGCTGGAAACACCATATATTTT. Protein: CASSFGTAGNTIYF.

This clone is categorized as medium-sized. This sequence joins TRBV12-3 or TRBV12-4 and TRBJ2-2; 11 bases agree with TRBD1. The CDR3 runs 15 residues. V gave up 5 bases and J gave up 4 bases; unmatched junction bases: 3. The CDR3 spells CASSRDRGSTGELFF. CDR3 DNA sequence: TGTGCCAGCAGTCGGGACAGGGGGTCCACCGGGGAGCTGTTTTTT.

This clone has at least ten counts. The chain is built from TRBV18 and TRBJ1-1; D gene unclear. Deletions cut 4 bases from V and 2 bases from J, with 11 bases between. Germline loops: CDR1 KGHSH, CDR2 LQKENI. The CDR3 covers 14 residues. This CDR3 is CASSRYSDNTEAFF. CDR3 in DNA: TGTGCCAGCTCACGCTACAGTGACAACACTGAAGCTTTCTTT.

The gene calls are TRBV28 and TRBJ2-7, with D hard to call. The germline gives CDR1 MDHEN, CDR2 SYDVKM. CDR3 size: 12 residues. V was pared by 2 bases and J by 3 bases, with 5 bases between. CDR3: CASSLLHYEQYF. As DNA, the CDR3 is TGTGCCAGCAGTTTACTACACTACGAGCAGTACTTC. Filled out from reference TRBV28 and TRBJ2-7, the complete variable domain reads DVKVTQSSRYLVKRTGEKVFLECVQDMDHENMFWYRQDPGLGLRLIYFSYDVKMKEKGDIPEGYSVSREKKERFSLILESASTNQTSMYLCASSLLHYEQYFGPGTRLTVT.

This clone appeared a few times. V and J are TRBV6-2 or TRBV6-3 and TRBJ2-7, with 9 bases that match TRBD1. The end of the DNA is better explained by TRBJ2-1, so the J call may be wrong. The CDR3 loop spans 15 amino acids. CDR1 MNHEY and CDR2 SVGEGT come from the germline V gene. CDR3 loop: CASSYTFTGGGEQFF. The CDR3 coding sequence is TGTGCCAGCAGTTACACTTTCACAGGGGGCGGTGAGCAGTTCTTC.

By share of the sample, this clone is medium-sized. The V call is TRBV11-2, the J call TRBJ1-6; D is uncertain. Trimming cost V 5 bases and J 0 bases, with 8 bases left between them. The CDR3 spans 15 residues. The germline V gene encodes CDR1 SGHAT and CDR2 FQNNGV. The CDR3 DNA is TGTGCCAGCAGCGTACAGAGCTCCTATAATTCACCCCTCCACTTT. Encoded protein: CASSVQSSYNSPLHF.

This clone was counted a few times. This may come from a read error, since a much larger clone is one base off. The rearrangement links TRBV4-1 to TRBJ1-2; D is ambiguous. CDR1 and CDR2 from the germline V gene are MGHRA and YSYEKL. The CDR3 loop spans 15 amino acids. Trimming took off 1 base at V and 5 bases at J, with 14 bases between the two ends. The chain's CDR3 is CASSQGQSFQYGYTF. The CDR3 nucleotides read TGCGCCAGCAGCCAAGGGCAGAGCTTTCAATATGGCTACACCTTC.